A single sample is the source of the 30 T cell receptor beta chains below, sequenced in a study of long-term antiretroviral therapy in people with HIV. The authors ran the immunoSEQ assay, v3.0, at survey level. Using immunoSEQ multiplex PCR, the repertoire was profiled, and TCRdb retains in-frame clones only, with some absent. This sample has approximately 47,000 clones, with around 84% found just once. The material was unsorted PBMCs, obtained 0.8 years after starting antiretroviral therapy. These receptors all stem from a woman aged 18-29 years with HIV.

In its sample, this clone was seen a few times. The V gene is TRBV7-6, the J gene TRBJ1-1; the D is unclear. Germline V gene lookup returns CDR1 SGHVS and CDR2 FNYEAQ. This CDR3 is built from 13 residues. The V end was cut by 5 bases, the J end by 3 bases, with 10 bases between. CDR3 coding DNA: TGTGCCAGCAGCCCCCCCGGGGACACTGAAGCTTTCTTT. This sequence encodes CASSPPGDTEAFF.

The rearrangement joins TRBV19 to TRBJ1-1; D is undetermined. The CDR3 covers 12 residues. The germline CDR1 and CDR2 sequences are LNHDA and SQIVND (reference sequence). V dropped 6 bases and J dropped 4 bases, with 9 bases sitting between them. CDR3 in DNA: TGTGCCAGTAGACTCGGAGGCACTGAAGCTTTCTTT. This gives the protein CASRLGGTEAFF. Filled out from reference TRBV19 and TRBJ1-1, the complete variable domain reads DGGITQSPKYLFRKEGQNVTLSCEQNLNHDAMYWYRQDPGQGLRLIYYSQIVNDFQKGDIAEGYSVSREKKESFPLTVTSAQKNPTAFYLCASRLGGTEAFFGQGTRLTVV.

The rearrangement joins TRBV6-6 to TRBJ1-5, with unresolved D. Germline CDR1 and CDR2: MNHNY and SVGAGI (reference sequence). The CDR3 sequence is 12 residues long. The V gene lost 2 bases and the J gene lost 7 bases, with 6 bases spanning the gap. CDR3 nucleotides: TGTGCCAGCAGTTACGTCGACCAGCCCCAGCATTTT. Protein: CASSYVDQPQHF.

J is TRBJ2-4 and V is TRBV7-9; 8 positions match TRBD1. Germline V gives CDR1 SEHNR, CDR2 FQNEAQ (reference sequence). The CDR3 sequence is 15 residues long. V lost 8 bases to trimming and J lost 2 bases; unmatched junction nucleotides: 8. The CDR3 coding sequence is TGTGCCAGCGGCACGACAGGGGTACCCAAAAACATTCAGTACTTC. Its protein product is CASGTTGVPKNIQYF.

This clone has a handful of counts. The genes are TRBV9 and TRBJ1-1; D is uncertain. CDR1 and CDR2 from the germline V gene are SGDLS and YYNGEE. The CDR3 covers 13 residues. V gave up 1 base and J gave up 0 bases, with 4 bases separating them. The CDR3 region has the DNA TGTGCCAGCAGCGTACAGATGAACACTGAAGCTTTCTTT. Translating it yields CASSVQMNTEAFF.

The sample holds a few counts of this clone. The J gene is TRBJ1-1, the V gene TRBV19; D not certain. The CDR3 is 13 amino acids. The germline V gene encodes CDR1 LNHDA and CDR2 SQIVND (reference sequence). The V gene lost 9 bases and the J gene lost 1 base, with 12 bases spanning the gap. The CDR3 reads CARDDGRNTEAFF. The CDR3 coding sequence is TGTGCCAGGGACGACGGACGGAACACTGAAGCTTTCTTT.

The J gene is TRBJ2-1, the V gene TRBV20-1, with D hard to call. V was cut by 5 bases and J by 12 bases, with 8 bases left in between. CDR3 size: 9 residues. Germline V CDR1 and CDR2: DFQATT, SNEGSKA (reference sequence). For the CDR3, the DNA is TGCAGTGCTGCCTTGGGGCAGTTCTTC. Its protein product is CSAALGQFF.

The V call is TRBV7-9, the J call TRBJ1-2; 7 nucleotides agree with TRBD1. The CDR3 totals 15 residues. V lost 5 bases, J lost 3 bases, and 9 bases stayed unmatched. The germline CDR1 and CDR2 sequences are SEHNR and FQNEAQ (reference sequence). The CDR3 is CASSRRQGGDYGYTF. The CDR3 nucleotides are TGTGCCAGCAGCCGGAGACAGGGCGGGGACTATGGCTACACCTTC.

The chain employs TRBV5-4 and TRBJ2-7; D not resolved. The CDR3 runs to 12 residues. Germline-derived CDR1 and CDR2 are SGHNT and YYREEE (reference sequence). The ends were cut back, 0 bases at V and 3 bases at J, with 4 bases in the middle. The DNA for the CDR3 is TGTGCCAGCAGCTTGGAACACTACGAGCAGTACTTC. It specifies CASSLEHYEQYF.

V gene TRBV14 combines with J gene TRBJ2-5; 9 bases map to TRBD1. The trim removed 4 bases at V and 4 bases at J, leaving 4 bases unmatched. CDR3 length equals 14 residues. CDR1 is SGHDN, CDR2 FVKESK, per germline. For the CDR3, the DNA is TGTGCCAGCAGCCCATGGGGACAGGGAGAGACCCAGTACTTC. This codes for CASSPWGQGETQYF.

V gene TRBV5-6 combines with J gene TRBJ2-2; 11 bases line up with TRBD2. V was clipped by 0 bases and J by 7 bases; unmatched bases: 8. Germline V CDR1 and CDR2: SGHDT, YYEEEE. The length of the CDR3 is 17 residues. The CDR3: CASSLATSGRWGGELFF. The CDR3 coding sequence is TGTGCCAGCAGCTTGGCCACTAGCGGGAGATGGGGCGGGGAGCTGTTTTTT. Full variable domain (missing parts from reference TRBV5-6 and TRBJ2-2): DAGVTQSPTHLIKTRGQQVTLRCSPKSGHDTVSWYQQALGQGPQFIFQYYEEEERQRGNFPDRFSGHQFPNYSSELNVNALLLGDSALYLCASSLATSGRWGGELFFGEGSRLTVL.

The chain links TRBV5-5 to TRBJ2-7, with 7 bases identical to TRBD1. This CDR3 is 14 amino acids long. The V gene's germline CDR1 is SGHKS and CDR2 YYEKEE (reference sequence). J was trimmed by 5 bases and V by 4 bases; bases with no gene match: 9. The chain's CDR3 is CASSAYRGRDEQYF. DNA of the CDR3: TGTGCCAGCAGCGCTTACAGGGGACGCGACGAGCAGTACTTC. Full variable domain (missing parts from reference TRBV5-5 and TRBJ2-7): DAGVTQSPTHLIKTRGQQVTLRCSPISGHKSVSWYQQVLGQGPQFIFQYYEKEERGRGNFPDRFSARQFPNYSSELNVNALLLGDSALYLCASSAYRGRDEQYFGPGTRLTVT.

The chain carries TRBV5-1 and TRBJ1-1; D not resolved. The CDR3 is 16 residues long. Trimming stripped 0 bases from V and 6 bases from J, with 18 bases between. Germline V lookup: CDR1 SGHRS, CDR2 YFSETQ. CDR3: CASSLGTTAWVPEAFF. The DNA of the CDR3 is TGCGCCAGCAGCTTGGGTACGACGGCATGGGTACCTGAAGCTTTCTTT.

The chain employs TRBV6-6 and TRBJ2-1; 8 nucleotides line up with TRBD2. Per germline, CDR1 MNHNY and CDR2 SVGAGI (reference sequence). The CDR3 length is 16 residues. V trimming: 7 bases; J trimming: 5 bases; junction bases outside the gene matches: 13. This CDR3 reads CASTLKLADANNEQFF. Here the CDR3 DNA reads TGTGCCAGCACCCTAAAACTAGCGGACGCAAACAATGAGCAGTTCTTC.

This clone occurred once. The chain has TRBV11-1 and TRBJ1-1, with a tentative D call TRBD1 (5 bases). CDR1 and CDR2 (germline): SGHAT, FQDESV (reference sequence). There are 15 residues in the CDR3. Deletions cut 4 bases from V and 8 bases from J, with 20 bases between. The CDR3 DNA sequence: TGTGCCAGCAGCTCCCACCCCGCGCCGACAGCCGAAGCTTTCTTT. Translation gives CASSSHPAPTAEAFF.

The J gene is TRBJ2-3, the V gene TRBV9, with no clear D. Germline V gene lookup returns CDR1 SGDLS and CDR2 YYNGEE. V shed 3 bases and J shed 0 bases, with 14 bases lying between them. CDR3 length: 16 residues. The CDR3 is CASSAEDGYSTDTQYF. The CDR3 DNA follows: TGTGCCAGCAGCGCAGAGGACGGCTATAGCACAGATACGCAGTATTTT.

For the CDR3, the DNA is TGCGCCAGCAGCGGGGACAGGAACACTGAAGCTTTCTTT. Its protein product is CASSGDRNTEAFF. The rearrangement uses TRBV10-1 and TRBJ1-1, with TRBD1 identical over 7 bases. Germline-derived CDR1 and CDR2 are WNHNN and SYGVQD (reference sequence). This CDR3 has 13 residues. Trimming removed 6 bases from V and 1 base from J; junction bases left unmatched: 2.

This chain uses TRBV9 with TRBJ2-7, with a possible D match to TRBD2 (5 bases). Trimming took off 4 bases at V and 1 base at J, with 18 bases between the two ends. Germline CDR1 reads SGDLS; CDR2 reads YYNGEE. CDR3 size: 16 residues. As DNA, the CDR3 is TGTGCCAGCAGCCCTGGACTCTTGATGGGATCCTACGAGCAGTACTTC. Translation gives CASSPGLLMGSYEQYF.

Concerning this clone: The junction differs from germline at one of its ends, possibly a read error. The CDR3: CAARGGPGELFF. DNA for the CDR3: TGCGCCGCGCGGGGAGGGCCCGGGGAGCTGTTTTTT. The chain combines TRBV28 with TRBJ2-2, with 7 bases fitting TRBD2. CDR3 length equals 12 residues. Germline CDR1 and CDR2: MDHEN and SYDVKM.

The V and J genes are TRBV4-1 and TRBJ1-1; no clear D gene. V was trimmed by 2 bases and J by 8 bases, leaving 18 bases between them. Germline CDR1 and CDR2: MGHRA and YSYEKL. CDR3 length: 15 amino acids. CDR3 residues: CASSQRHQGGGEAFF. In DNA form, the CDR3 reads TGCGCCAGCAGCCAACGCCACCAAGGTGGCGGGGAAGCTTTCTTT.

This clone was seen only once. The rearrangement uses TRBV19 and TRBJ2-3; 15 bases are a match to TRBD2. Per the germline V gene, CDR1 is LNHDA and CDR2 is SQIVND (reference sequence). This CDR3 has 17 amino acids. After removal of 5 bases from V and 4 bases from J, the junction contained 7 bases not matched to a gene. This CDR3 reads CASSWTSGRELPDTQYF. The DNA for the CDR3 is TGTGCCAGTAGTTGGACTAGCGGGAGGGAGTTACCAGATACGCAGTATTTT.

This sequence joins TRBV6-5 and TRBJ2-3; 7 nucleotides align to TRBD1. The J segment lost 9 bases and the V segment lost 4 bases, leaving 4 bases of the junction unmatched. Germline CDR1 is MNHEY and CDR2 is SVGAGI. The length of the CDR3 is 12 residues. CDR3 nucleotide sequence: TGTGCCAGCAGTTGGCAGGGGGACACGCAGTATTTT. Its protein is CASSWQGDTQYF.

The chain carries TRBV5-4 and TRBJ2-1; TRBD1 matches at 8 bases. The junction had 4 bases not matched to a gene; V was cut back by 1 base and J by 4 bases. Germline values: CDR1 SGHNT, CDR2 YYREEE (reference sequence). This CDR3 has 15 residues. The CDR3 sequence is CASSLQQGGYNEQFF. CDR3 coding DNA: TGTGCCAGCAGCTTGCAACAGGGGGGTTACAATGAGCAGTTCTTC.

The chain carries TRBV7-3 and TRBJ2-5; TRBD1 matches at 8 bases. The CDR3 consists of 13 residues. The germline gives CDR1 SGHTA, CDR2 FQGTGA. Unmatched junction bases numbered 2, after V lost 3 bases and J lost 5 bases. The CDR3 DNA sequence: TGTGCCAGCAGCTTTACAGGGGGGGAGACCCAGTACTTC. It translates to CASSFTGGETQYF.

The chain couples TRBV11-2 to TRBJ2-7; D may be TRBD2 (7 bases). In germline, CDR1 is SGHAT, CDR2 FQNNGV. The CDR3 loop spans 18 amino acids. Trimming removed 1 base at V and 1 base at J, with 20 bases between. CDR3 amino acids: CASSLGGGQGGSSYEQYF. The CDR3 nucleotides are TGTGCCAGCAGCTTAGGAGGGGGGCAGGGAGGGTCTTCCTACGAGCAGTACTTC.

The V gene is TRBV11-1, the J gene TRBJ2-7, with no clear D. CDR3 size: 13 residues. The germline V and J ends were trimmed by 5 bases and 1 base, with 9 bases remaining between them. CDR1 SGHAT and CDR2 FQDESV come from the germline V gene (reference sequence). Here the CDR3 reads CASSLSQSYEQYF. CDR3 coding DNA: TGTGCCAGCAGCCTTAGCCAGTCCTACGAGCAGTACTTC.

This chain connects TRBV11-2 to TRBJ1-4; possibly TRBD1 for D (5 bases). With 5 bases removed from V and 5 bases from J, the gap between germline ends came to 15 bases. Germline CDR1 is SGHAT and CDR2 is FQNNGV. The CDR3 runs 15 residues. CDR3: CASSPRGTRNEKLFF. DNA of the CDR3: TGTGCCAGCAGCCCCCGAGGGACGCGCAATGAAAAACTGTTTTTT.

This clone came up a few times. The CDR3 bases are TGTGCCAGTAGTATGACACTGAACACTGAAGCTTTCTTT. It translates to CASSMTLNTEAFF. The J gene is TRBJ1-1, the V gene TRBV19; D call uncertain. The CDR3 loop spans 13 amino acids. Looked up from germline, CDR1 is LNHDA and CDR2 is SQIVND (reference sequence). V gave up 3 bases and J gave up 0 bases, with 5 bases separating them.

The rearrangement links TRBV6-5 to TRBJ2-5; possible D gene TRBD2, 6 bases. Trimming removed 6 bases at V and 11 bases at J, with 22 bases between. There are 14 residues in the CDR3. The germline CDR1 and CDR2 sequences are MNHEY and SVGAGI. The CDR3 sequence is CASSDSGLSVEQYF. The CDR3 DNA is TGTGCCAGCAGCGACTCGGGACTTTCTGTTGAGCAGTACTTC.

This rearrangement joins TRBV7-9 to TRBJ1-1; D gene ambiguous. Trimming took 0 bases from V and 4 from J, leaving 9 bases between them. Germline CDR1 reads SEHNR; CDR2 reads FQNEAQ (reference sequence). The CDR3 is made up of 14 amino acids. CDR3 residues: CASSLASVATEAFF. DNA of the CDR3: TGTGCCAGCAGCTTAGCAAGTGTTGCCACTGAAGCTTTCTTT.